This TCR beta chain originates from a study of OX40 agonist ivuxolimab in advanced cancers. Baseline, cycle 4 day 1, and cycle 7 day 1 were the blood sampling points. The protocol was immunoSEQ multiplex PCR, while the TCRdb copy is restricted to in-frame clones and leaves out a portion. The data contain tens of thousands of clones, more than 75% of them singletons. This TCR derives from an adult with an advanced solid tumor such as melanoma, head and neck, liver or kidney cancer. The material was CD4+ or CD8+ T cells sorted from blood, obtained in a trial of the OX40 agonist ivuxolimab.

As DNA, the CDR3 is TGTGCCAGCTCACCCTTTCGGACAGGCCTTAGCACAGATACGCAGTATTTT. Amino acid sequence: CASSPFRTGLSTDTQYF. This sequence joins TRBV18 and TRBJ2-3; 7 nucleotides line up with TRBD1. Looked up from germline, CDR1 is KGHSH and CDR2 is LQKENI. J was trimmed by 0 bases and V by 3 bases; bases with no gene match: 9. CDR3 length equals 17 residues.